This T cell receptor beta chain comes out of a study of T cell changes during pregnancy in multiple sclerosis. Generated by immunoSEQ multiplex PCR, the TCRdb table keeps only in-frame clones and is missing some. The profile shows approximately 100,000 clones, about 90% of them singletons. The CDR3 is made up of 16 amino acids. The germline CDR1 and CDR2 sequences are SGHTS and YDEGEE. Trimming took off 5 bases at V and 0 bases at J, with 17 bases between the two ends. The starting material was peripheral blood, obtained before pregnancy. The chain uses TRBV5-8 and TRBJ1-2; D remains ambiguous. The origin of this receptor is a female donor with multiple sclerosis, enrolled in a pregnancy study. CDR3 in amino acids: CASSTGGKRANYGYTF. CDR3 sequence (DNA): TGTGCCAGCAGTACTGGAGGAAAGAGAGCTAACTATGGCTACACCTTC.